This TCR beta chain was obtained from a study of human T cells and chemical hapten exposure. In the study overall: Patches with 0.01% DPC went on the upper back, and the tests were read at 6 days.

This clonotype was observed a handful of times. Time point in this sample: patch test 3, about 24 weeks after DPC sensitization. Described treatment: therapeutic diphenylcyclopropenone sensitization with weekly scalp DPC. Unfractionated whole blood served as the source for total RNA extraction. Germline assignment: CDR1 KGHSH and CDR2 LQKENI. V was clipped by 2 bases and J by 6 bases, with 13 bases between them. CDR3 length: 14 residues. A single record per CDR3 protein comes from TCRdb applying MiXCR to the RACE reads. The table has about 58,000 distinct CDR3 sequences, around an eighth seen once; the top ten hold about 2.4%.

Sequenced here: whole blood, sampled in connection with sensitization to the hapten diphenylcyclopropenone (DPC). This chain joins TRBV18 and TRBJ1-2, with D uncertain. This receptor was identified in a man aged 25-45 years with alopecia areata. Some clones in this sample may be carry-over from other donors' samples. In nucleotides, the CDR3 is TGTGCCAGCTCACCAGAAGGGTCTTGGAATGGCTACACCTTC. Its translation: CASSPEGSWNGYTF.